This entry lists 10 T cell receptor beta chains sequenced from one sample in a study of blood T cells in healthy people across ages (dated by TCRdb to the mid-2010s). The library was obtained by 5' RACE. The sequencer was an Illumina HiSeq 2500. A second PCR of about 6 to 12 cycles was performed with a sample-barcoded 5' primer and a J-beta primer mix. TCRdb's own reprocessing of the public reads used fastp at Q25 and MiXCR and kept productive beta chains. For every CDR3 protein sequence, its rows merge into one entry that carries the most common genes and DNA. The table for this sample lists about 670,000 distinct CDR3 sequences; around 50% of them were counted only once. The top ten constitute 13% of the sample. Sequenced material: blood. The receptors were gathered from a woman older than 75 in good health.

Many counts were recorded for this clonotype. V and J are TRBV5-1 and TRBJ2-5; possible D gene TRBD1, 5 bases. The germline gives CDR1 SGHRS, CDR2 YFSETQ. V shed 5 bases and J shed 2 bases, with 16 bases lying between them. The CDR3 runs to 15 residues. This CDR3 reads CASSLQDGPQETQYF. The CDR3 nucleotides read TGCGCCAGCAGTTTACAGGACGGACCTCAAGAGACCCAGTACTTC.

This clonotype came up many times. This chain connects TRBV4-1 to TRBJ1-6; D call uncertain. Trimming stripped 0 bases from V and 9 bases from J, with 12 bases between. This CDR3 is built from 15 residues. Germline assignment: CDR1 MGHRA and CDR2 YSYEKL. The CDR3 coding sequence is TGCGCCAGCAGCCAAGAGGACGTCCTGGGTTCACCCCTCCACTTT. Amino acids: CASSQEDVLGSPLHF.

V is TRBV3-1 and J is TRBJ2-5; D is perhaps TRBD1 or TRBD2 (5 bases each). Germline V gene lookup returns CDR1 LGHDT and CDR2 YNNKEL (reference sequence). V was shortened by 0 bases and J by 7 bases, with 21 bases between the two germline ends. The CDR3 runs 17 residues. The CDR3 is CASSQDRTGARGLTQYF. CDR3 DNA: TGTGCCAGCAGCCAAGATCGTACCGGGGCACGAGGGTTGACCCAGTACTTC.

A remark on this clonotype: Given a much more abundant clone one base away, this may be a read error. This chain joins TRBV5-1 and TRBJ2-5; perhaps TRBD1 as D (6 bases). Trimming cost V 4 bases and J 11 bases, with 18 bases left between them. This CDR3 region has 13 residues. CDR1 SGHRS and CDR2 YFSETQ come from the germline V gene. In DNA form, the CDR3 reads TGCGCCAGCAGCACCTCACAGGGCAATGAGCAGTACTTC. Protein sequence: CASSTSQGNEQYF.

The chain links TRBV5-1 to TRBJ2-3, with TRBD1 matching over 7 bases. The J segment lost 4 bases and the V segment lost 4 bases, leaving 6 bases of the junction unmatched. The CDR3 runs 14 residues. The germline gives CDR1 SGHRS, CDR2 YFSETQ. CDR3 in amino acids: CASSLGQDPDTQYF. Here the CDR3 DNA reads TGCGCCAGCAGCCTCGGACAGGACCCAGATACGCAGTATTTT.

The genes are TRBV20-1 and TRBJ1-1, with D uncertain. CDR1 and CDR2 from the germline V gene are DFQATT and SNEGSKA (reference sequence). The CDR3 is 12 amino acids. Between the trimmed V and J ends, which lost 3 bases and 7 bases, there was a span of 12 bases. The CDR3 region is CSASGVPREAFF. The CDR3, as DNA: TGCAGTGCTAGTGGGGTTCCCCGTGAAGCTTTCTTT.

This clonotype was seen a handful of times. This rearrangement joins TRBV20-1 to TRBJ1-1; the D is unclear. CDR3 length: 12 residues. CDR1 and CDR2 (germline): DFQATT, SNEGSKA (reference sequence). The CDR3 here is CRRSDGNTEAFF. Written as DNA, the CDR3 is TGCAGGCGGTCGGATGGGAACACTGAAGCTTTCTTT.

The chain is built from TRBV15 and TRBJ2-6; D remains unclear. Trimming left V 3 bases short and J 0 bases short, with 9 bases between. From germline, CDR1 is LNHNV and CDR2 YYDKDF (reference sequence). The CDR3 extends over 16 amino acids. Written as DNA, the CDR3 is TGTGCCACCAGCAGCAGTCCTAGCTCTGGGGCCAACGTCCTGACTTTC. Its protein is CATSSSPSSGANVLTF.

A word on this clonotype: At one end, the junction sequence differs from germline, possibly due to a read error. The chain uses TRBV29-1 and TRBJ2-1; the D gene is possibly TRBD1 (6 bases). This CDR3 has 13 residues. Germline CDR1 SQVTM, CDR2 ANQGSEA. The chain's CDR3 is CSVIPGAINERFF. CDR3 bases: TGCAGCGTGATTCCAGGGGCTATCAATGAGCGGTTCTTC.

This clonotype was counted between two and nine times. A clone one base away is much larger, so this may be a read error. This sequence joins TRBV10-3 and TRBJ2-5; weak D call: TRBD2 (6 bases). CDR1 ENHRY and CDR2 SYGVKD come from the germline V gene. Trimming pared 6 bases from V and 11 bases from J, leaving 22 bases between. This CDR3 is 14 amino acids long. The chain's CDR3 is CAIRDQQGGNEQYF. DNA for the CDR3: TGTGCCATCAGGGACCAGCAGGGCGGGAATGAGCAGTACTTC.